A single count supports the clone carrying this T cell receptor beta chain. Clones were sequenced by immunoSEQ multiplex PCR, and TCRdb holds only the in-frame ones, with some missing. The repertoire includes 200,000 to 250,000 clones, just under 95% of them detected once, and about 1.6% sits in the top ten. This sample is drawn from a study of control samples from healthy donors and cancer patients. V was cut by 2 bases and J by 4 bases, with 4 bases left in between. CDR1 MNHEY and CDR2 SVGEGT come from the germline V gene. There are 12 residues in the CDR3. The source material was blood. The rearrangement links TRBV6-2 or TRBV6-3 to TRBJ2-3; D gene unclear. This receptor was obtained from a man aged 50 to 60 in good health. The CDR3 DNA reads as TGTGCCAGCAGTTACCCCTCAGATACGCAGTATTTT. This codes for CASSYPSDTQYF.